These T cell receptor beta chains were read from a single sample in a study of OX40 agonist ivuxolimab in advanced cancers. Data came from immunoSEQ multiplex PCR; TCRdb stores just in-frame clones and leaves some out. The sample carries roughly 80,000 clones, 86% recorded once. The sequences come from CD4+ or CD8+ T cells sorted from blood, collected in a trial of the OX40 agonist ivuxolimab. These receptor sequences come from an adult with an advanced solid tumor such as melanoma, head and neck, liver or kidney cancer. Both conserved end residues are part of each CDR3. A D gene is named only where the DNA matches it firmly. For some rows the clone size is stated as once, few or many, or as a class when expanded; others skip it.

J gene: TRBJ1-1; clone size: -; D gene: TRBD1; V gene: TRBV7-2; CDR3 DNA: TGTGCCAGCAGGGAGGGACAGTACACTGAAGCTTTCTTT; CDR3 protein: CASREGQYTEAFF
J gene: TRBJ1-4; clone size: -; D gene: TRBD1; V gene: TRBV18; CDR3 DNA: TGTGCCAGCTCACCAGGACAGGGGGTCCAGAATGAAAAACTGTTTTTT; CDR3 protein: CASSPGQGVQNEKLFF
J gene: TRBJ2-5; clone size: -; D gene: TRBD1; V gene: TRBV30; CDR3 DNA: TGTGCCGGAGGGACAGGGGGTAGGGAGACCCAGTACTTC; CDR3 protein: CAGGTGGRETQYF
J gene: TRBJ2-3; clone size: -; D gene: TRBD2; V gene: TRBV28; CDR3 DNA: TGTGCCAGCAGTCCCGCTTTTTTAGCGGGGGGGTTCACAGATACGCAGTATTTT; CDR3 protein: CASSPAFLAGGFTDTQYF
J gene: TRBJ2-7; clone size: -; D gene: TRBD1; V gene: TRBV6-5; CDR3 DNA: TGTGCCAGCAGTTCCCGGACAGGGGCCTTCTACGAGCAGTACTTC; CDR3 protein: CASSSRTGAFYEQYF
J gene: TRBJ2-3; clone size: -; D gene: TRBD2; V gene: TRBV6-1; CDR3 DNA: TGTGCCAGCAGCAACGGGGGGTTCACAGATACGCAGTATTTT; CDR3 protein: CASSNGGFTDTQYF
J gene: TRBJ1-2; clone size: -; D gene: -; V gene: TRBV5-3; CDR3 DNA: TGTGCCAGAAGCTTGGAGGGGACCTATGGCTACACCTTC; CDR3 protein: CARSLEGTYGYTF
J gene: TRBJ2-5; clone size: -; D gene: TRBD1; V gene: TRBV19; CDR3 DNA: TGTGCCAGTAGCACCGGGACAGGGTTCCAAGAGACCCAGTACTTC; CDR3 protein: CASSTGTGFQETQYF
J gene: TRBJ2-1; clone size: -; D gene: TRBD1; V gene: TRBV9; CDR3 DNA: TGTGCCAGCAGCGTAGCGGGACAGGGGATGTATGAGCAGTTCTTC; CDR3 protein: CASSVAGQGMYEQFF
J gene: TRBJ1-1; clone size: -; D gene: -; V gene: TRBV5-6; CDR3 DNA: TGTGCCAGCAGCTTGAGACAGTACACTGAAGCTTTCTTT; CDR3 protein: CASSLRQYTEAFF
J gene: TRBJ2-1; clone size: -; D gene: TRBD2; V gene: TRBV9; CDR3 DNA: TGTGCCAGCAGCGTCTTTAGCGGGAGGTACAATGAGCAGTTCTTC; CDR3 protein: CASSVFSGRYNEQFF
J gene: TRBJ2-2; clone size: -; D gene: TRBD1; V gene: TRBV5-1; CDR3 DNA: TGCGCCAGCGGACTTAGGGGGCGCGGGTCCGGGGAGCTGTTTTTT; CDR3 protein: CASGLRGRGSGELFF
J gene: TRBJ2-7; clone size: -; D gene: TRBD1; V gene: TRBV6-6; CDR3 DNA: TGTGCCAGCAGGCCTACGACAGGGGGGAGCTCCTACGAGCAGTACTTC; CDR3 protein: CASRPTTGGSSYEQYF
J gene: TRBJ2-7; clone size: -; D gene: -; V gene: TRBV4-1; CDR3 DNA: TGCGCCAGCAGCCCCTTCCACCGGGGGAACCACGAGCAGTACTTC; CDR3 protein: CASSPFHRGNHEQYF
J gene: TRBJ2-7; clone size: -; D gene: -; V gene: TRBV7-2; CDR3 DNA: TGTGCCAGCAGCACCCGCCGGGCAGAGCAGTACTTC; CDR3 protein: CASSTRRAEQYF
J gene: TRBJ1-1; clone size: -; D gene: -; V gene: TRBV6-6; CDR3 DNA: TGTGCCAGCAGCTCCAACACTGAAGCTTTCTTT; CDR3 protein: CASSSNTEAFF
J gene: TRBJ2-5; clone size: -; D gene: -; V gene: TRBV5-1; CDR3 DNA: TGCGCCAGCAGGGAGGGCCCGACCCAGTACTTC; CDR3 protein: CASREGPTQYF
J gene: TRBJ2-7; clone size: -; D gene: -; V gene: TRBV11-3; CDR3 DNA: TGTGCCAGCAGCGGGGCCTCCTCCTACGAGCAGTACTTC; CDR3 protein: CASSGASSYEQYF
J gene: TRBJ1-4; clone size: -; D gene: -; V gene: TRBV27; CDR3 DNA: TGTGCCAGCAGACCGACGGAAGCAAATGAAAAACTGTTTTTT; CDR3 protein: CASRPTEANEKLFF
J gene: TRBJ1-2; clone size: -; D gene: -; V gene: TRBV10-3; CDR3 DNA: TGTGCCATCAAGGGCCTCTTTCCCTATGGCTACACCTTC; CDR3 protein: CAIKGLFPYGYTF
J gene: TRBJ2-2; clone size: -; D gene: -; V gene: TRBV28; CDR3 DNA: TGTGCCAGCAGTGTTAATGTAGAGGGCGGGGAGCTGTTTTTT; CDR3 protein: CASSVNVEGGELFF
J gene: TRBJ2-2; clone size: -; D gene: -; V gene: TRBV5-6; CDR3 DNA: TGTGCCAGCAGCTTGGTAGGCAGGGACAACACCGGGGAGCTGTTTTTT; CDR3 protein: CASSLVGRDNTGELFF
J gene: TRBJ2-7; clone size: few; D gene: -; V gene: TRBV18; CDR3 DNA: TGTGCCAGCTCACCATGGGACCCCTACGTCCACTACGAGCAGTACTTC; CDR3 protein: CASSPWDPYVHYEQYF
J gene: TRBJ2-1; clone size: -; D gene: TRBD2; V gene: TRBV7-3; CDR3 DNA: TGTGCCAGCAGCTTAGGGGCTAGCGGCTACAATGAGCAGTTCTTC; CDR3 protein: CASSLGASGYNEQFF
J gene: TRBJ1-1; clone size: -; D gene: TRBD1; V gene: TRBV7-2; CDR3 DNA: TGTGCCAGCAGCCCTCGGACAGGCAACACTGAAGCTTTCTTT; CDR3 protein: CASSPRTGNTEAFF
J gene: TRBJ2-3; clone size: -; D gene: -; V gene: TRBV5-4; CDR3 DNA: TGTGCCAGCAGCGGCCGGGACTTTACCACAGATACGCAGTATTTT; CDR3 protein: CASSGRDFTTDTQYF
J gene: TRBJ2-1; clone size: -; D gene: -; V gene: TRBV5-5; CDR3 DNA: TGTGCCAGCAGCCACCACAGGGAGTCCTACAATGAGCAGTTCTTC; CDR3 protein: CASSHHRESYNEQFF
J gene: TRBJ2-5; clone size: once; D gene: -; V gene: TRBV7-6; CDR3 DNA: TGTGCCAGCAGCTTAGTAAGGGGCGGGGAGACCCAGTACTTC; CDR3 protein: CASSLVRGGETQYF
J gene: TRBJ2-6; clone size: -; D gene: -; V gene: TRBV19; CDR3 DNA: TGTGCCAGTAGTATCTGGGACTCTGGGGCCAACGTCCTGACTTTC; CDR3 protein: CASSIWDSGANVLTF
J gene: TRBJ2-1; clone size: -; D gene: -; V gene: TRBV5-5; CDR3 DNA: TGTGCCAGCAGCTTGGCCGGGGGCCGCAATGAGCAGTTCTTC; CDR3 protein: CASSLAGGRNEQFF
J gene: TRBJ1-1; clone size: -; D gene: TRBD1; V gene: TRBV28; CDR3 DNA: TGTGCCAGCAGTTTATCCGGACAGGGGGCGCCTTTCTTT; CDR3 protein: CASSLSGQGAPFF
J gene: TRBJ2-5; clone size: -; D gene: TRBD2; V gene: TRBV14; CDR3 DNA: TGTGCCAGCAGCCCCGGACTAGCGGGGACACAAGAGACCCAGTACTTC; CDR3 protein: CASSPGLAGTQETQYF
J gene: TRBJ2-3; clone size: -; D gene: TRBD2; V gene: TRBV5-1; CDR3 DNA: TGCGCCAGCAGCCTCTCGGGGAGGGTGGATGGGGATACGCAGTATTTT; CDR3 protein: CASSLSGRVDGDTQYF
J gene: TRBJ1-5; clone size: -; D gene: -; V gene: TRBV29-1; CDR3 DNA: TGCAGCGTTGTGGGGAATGGGAATCAGCCCCAGCATTTT; CDR3 protein: CSVVGNGNQPQHF
J gene: TRBJ2-1; clone size: -; D gene: -; V gene: TRBV21-1; CDR3 DNA: TGTGCCATAAGGAGGATCACCGACAATGAGCAGTTCTTC; CDR3 protein: CAIRRITDNEQFF
J gene: TRBJ2-3; clone size: -; D gene: -; V gene: TRBV11-1; CDR3 DNA: TGTGCCAGCAGCCTTCTAAGTTCCAGCGGCAGCACAGATACGCAATATTTT; CDR3 protein: CASSLLSSSGSTDTQYF
J gene: TRBJ1-1; clone size: -; D gene: -; V gene: TRBV6-6; CDR3 DNA: TGTGCCGGGAGGACAGTGACGAACACTGAAGCTTTCTTT; CDR3 protein: CAGRTVTNTEAFF
J gene: TRBJ2-5; clone size: -; D gene: TRBD2; V gene: TRBV9; CDR3 DNA: TGTGCCAGCAGCGTAGATAGCGGGAGGGGAGAGACCCAGTACTTC; CDR3 protein: CASSVDSGRGETQYF
J gene: TRBJ1-1; clone size: -; D gene: -; V gene: TRBV7-6; CDR3 DNA: TGTGCCAGCAGCTTAGCCCCCGAAGGCACTGAAGCTTTCTTT; CDR3 protein: CASSLAPEGTEAFF
J gene: TRBJ2-3; clone size: -; D gene: -; V gene: TRBV14; CDR3 DNA: TGTGCCAGCAGCCAAGTGCTGCCTAGCACAGATACGCAGTATTTT; CDR3 protein: CASSQVLPSTDTQYF
J gene: TRBJ2-1; clone size: few; D gene: -; V gene: TRBV6-5; CDR3 DNA: TGTGCCAGCAGTCCCCGGGGACGGGAATACAATGAGCAGTTCTTC; CDR3 protein: CASSPRGREYNEQFF
J gene: TRBJ2-7; clone size: -; D gene: -; V gene: TRBV19; CDR3 DNA: TGTGCCACCTCAACCCTGGGCTACGAGCAGTACTTC; CDR3 protein: CATSTLGYEQYF
J gene: TRBJ1-4; clone size: -; D gene: TRBD1; V gene: TRBV15; CDR3 DNA: TGTGCCACCAGCAGAGACCGGACAGGGGGGGAAAAACTGTTTTTT; CDR3 protein: CATSRDRTGGEKLFF
J gene: TRBJ1-2; clone size: -; D gene: -; V gene: TRBV5-4; CDR3 DNA: TGTGCCAGCAGCTTGGTGCAGGGGCATATTCGCGACTATGGCTACACCTTC; CDR3 protein: CASSLVQGHIRDYGYTF
J gene: TRBJ2-7; clone size: -; D gene: -; V gene: TRBV28; CDR3 DNA: TGTGCCAGCAGTTCAGGGGCCCTGATACCCTACGAGCAGTACTTC; CDR3 protein: CASSSGALIPYEQYF
J gene: TRBJ2-5; clone size: -; D gene: -; V gene: TRBV7-2; CDR3 DNA: TGTGCCAGCAGCTTTTACAGCCAAGAGACCCAGTACTTC; CDR3 protein: CASSFYSQETQYF
J gene: TRBJ1-3; clone size: -; D gene: TRBD1; V gene: TRBV4-1; CDR3 DNA: TGCGCCAGCAGCCACCTCTACAGGGGAGGTGGAAACACCATATATTTT; CDR3 protein: CASSHLYRGGGNTIYF
J gene: TRBJ2-1; clone size: -; D gene: TRBD1; V gene: TRBV7-2; CDR3 DNA: TGTGCCAGCAGCGCCCCGGGACAGTCCTATGAGCAGTTCTTC; CDR3 protein: CASSAPGQSYEQFF
J gene: TRBJ2-7; clone size: once; D gene: TRBD1; V gene: TRBV2; CDR3 DNA: TGTGCCAGCAGCAGGGACAGGGCATACGAGCAGTACTTC; CDR3 protein: CASSRDRAYEQYF
J gene: TRBJ2-7; clone size: medium-sized; D gene: -; V gene: TRBV6-1; CDR3 DNA: TGTGCCAGCAGTGGACAGTCTGGTACCTACGAGCAGTACTTC; CDR3 protein: CASSGQSGTYEQYF
J gene: TRBJ1-5; clone size: -; D gene: -; V gene: TRBV21-1; CDR3 DNA: TGTGCCAGCAGCAAAGAAGAGGACAGAATCGGTCAGCCCCAGCATTTT; CDR3 protein: CASSKEEDRIGQPQHF
J gene: TRBJ1-5; clone size: -; D gene: -; V gene: TRBV6-4; CDR3 DNA: TGTGCCAGCAGCTTGGGGGGAGACCAGCCCCAGCATTTT; CDR3 protein: CASSLGGDQPQHF
J gene: TRBJ2-7; clone size: -; D gene: -; V gene: TRBV4-3; CDR3 DNA: TGCGCCAGCAGCCAAGCTACAGGGAGTAGTTACGAGCAGTACTTC; CDR3 protein: CASSQATGSSYEQYF
J gene: TRBJ2-2; clone size: -; D gene: TRBD1; V gene: TRBV7-2; CDR3 DNA: TGTGCCAGCAGCCCCGGACAGGGGTCCACCGGGGAGCTGTTTTTT; CDR3 protein: CASSPGQGSTGELFF
J gene: TRBJ2-3; clone size: -; D gene: TRBD2; V gene: TRBV6-1; CDR3 DNA: TGTGCCAGCAGTGAAGGGGGGGGAGTAGATACGCAGTATTTT; CDR3 protein: CASSEGGGVDTQYF
J gene: TRBJ1-3; clone size: few; D gene: -; V gene: TRBV2; CDR3 DNA: TGTGCCAGCAAATTTGGAAACACCATATATTTT; CDR3 protein: CASKFGNTIYF
J gene: TRBJ1-1; clone size: -; D gene: -; V gene: TRBV18; CDR3 DNA: TGTGCCAGCTCACCACCTTCAGGGAATCCTGAAGCTTTCTTT; CDR3 protein: CASSPPSGNPEAFF
J gene: TRBJ2-2; clone size: -; D gene: TRBD2; V gene: TRBV28; CDR3 DNA: TGTGCCAGCAGGAGCGGGGGATACACCGGGGAGCTGTTTTTT; CDR3 protein: CASRSGGYTGELFF
J gene: TRBJ1-3; clone size: -; D gene: -; V gene: TRBV7-3; CDR3 DNA: TGTGCCAGCAGCCTTGCCCCCTTGCAAGGAAACACCATATATTTT; CDR3 protein: CASSLAPLQGNTIYF